The following is a TCR beta chain sequence with its context. Its antigen is currently unknown. CDR1 SGHAT and CDR2 FQNNGV come from the germline V gene. V was shortened by 0 bases and J by 3 bases, with 12 bases between the two germline ends. The CDR3 contains 15 residues. TCRdb independently ran MiXCR on the 5' RACE reads; one entry per CDR3 protein. Altogether about 410,000 distinct CDR3 sequences are present, roughly 18% being singletons, with the ten largest covering roughly a fifth. These data originate in a study of T-cell memory formation after mild COVID-19. Whole-study context: For the most part, TCR clusters were specific to one donor. Study conclusions and caveats: Whereas later expanders leaned CD4+, clones contracting day 15 to 85 showed a balanced CD4/CD8 makeup.

The sample was PBMCs or a T cell subset sorted from them (not recorded which). J is TRBJ2-7 and V is TRBV11-2; tentative D call: TRBD2 (5 bases). This clonotype originated in a man aged 18 to 35 who had mild COVID-19 (a few samples of this study predate the infection). Cell type and time point are not known. The CDR3, as DNA: TGTGCCAGCAGCTTAGATAAGACTACCTACTACGAGCAGTACGTC. It encodes CASSLDKTTYYEQYV.